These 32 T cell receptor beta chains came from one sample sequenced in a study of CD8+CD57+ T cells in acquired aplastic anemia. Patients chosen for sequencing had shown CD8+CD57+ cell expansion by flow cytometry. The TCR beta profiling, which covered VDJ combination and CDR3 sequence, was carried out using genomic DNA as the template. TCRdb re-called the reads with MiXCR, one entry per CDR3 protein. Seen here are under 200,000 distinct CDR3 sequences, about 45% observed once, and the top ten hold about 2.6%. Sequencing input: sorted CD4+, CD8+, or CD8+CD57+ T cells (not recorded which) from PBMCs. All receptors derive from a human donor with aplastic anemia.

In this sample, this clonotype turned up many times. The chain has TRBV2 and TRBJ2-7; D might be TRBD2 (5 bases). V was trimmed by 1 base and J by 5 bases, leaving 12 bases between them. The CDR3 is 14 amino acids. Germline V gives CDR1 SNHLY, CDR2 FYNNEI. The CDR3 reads CASSEGTPFHEQYF. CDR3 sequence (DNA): TGTGCCAGCAGTGAAGGGACTCCCTTCCACGAGCAGTACTTC. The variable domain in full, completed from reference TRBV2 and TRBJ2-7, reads EPEVTQTPSHQVTQMGQEVILRCVPISNHLYFYWYRQILGQKVEFLVSFYNNEISEKSEIFDDQFSVERPDGSNFTLKIRSTKLEDSAMYFCASSEGTPFHEQYFGPGTRLTVT.

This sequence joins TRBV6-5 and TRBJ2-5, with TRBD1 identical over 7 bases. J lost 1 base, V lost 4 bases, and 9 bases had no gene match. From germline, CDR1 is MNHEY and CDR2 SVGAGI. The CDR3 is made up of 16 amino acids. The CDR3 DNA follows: TGTGCCAGCAGTTCGTACGCCGGGGACAGCCAAGAGACCCAGTACTTC. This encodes CASSSYAGDSQETQYF.

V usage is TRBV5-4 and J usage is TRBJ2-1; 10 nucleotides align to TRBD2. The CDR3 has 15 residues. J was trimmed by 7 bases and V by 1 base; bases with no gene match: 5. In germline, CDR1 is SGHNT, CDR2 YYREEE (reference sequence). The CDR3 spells CASSLMGLASNEQFF. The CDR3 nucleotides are TGTGCCAGCAGCTTGATGGGACTAGCGAGTAATGAGCAGTTCTTC.

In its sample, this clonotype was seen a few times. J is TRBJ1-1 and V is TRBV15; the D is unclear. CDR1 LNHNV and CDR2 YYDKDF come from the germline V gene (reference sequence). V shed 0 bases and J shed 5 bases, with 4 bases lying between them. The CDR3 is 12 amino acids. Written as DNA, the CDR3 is TGTGCCACCAGCAGAGATAGGACTGAAGCTTTCTTT. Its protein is CATSRDRTEAFF.

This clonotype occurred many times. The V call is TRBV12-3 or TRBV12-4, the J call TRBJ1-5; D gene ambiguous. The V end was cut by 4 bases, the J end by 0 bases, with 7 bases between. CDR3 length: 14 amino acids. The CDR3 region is CASSSGFSNQPQHF. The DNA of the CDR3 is TGTGCCAGCAGTTCGGGGTTTAGCAATCAGCCCCAGCATTTT.

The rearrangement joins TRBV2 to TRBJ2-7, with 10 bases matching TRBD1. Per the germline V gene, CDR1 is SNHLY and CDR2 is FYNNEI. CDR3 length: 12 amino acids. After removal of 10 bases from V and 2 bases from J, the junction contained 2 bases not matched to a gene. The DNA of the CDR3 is TGTGCCACCGGACAGGGGGCCTACGAGCAGTACTTC. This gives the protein CATGQGAYEQYF.

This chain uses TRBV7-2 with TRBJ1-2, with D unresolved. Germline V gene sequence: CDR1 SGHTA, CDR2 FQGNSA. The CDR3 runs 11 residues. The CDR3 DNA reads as TGTGGAAGCTCGGGCCCGTCTGGCTACACCTTC. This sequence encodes CGSSGPSGYTF.

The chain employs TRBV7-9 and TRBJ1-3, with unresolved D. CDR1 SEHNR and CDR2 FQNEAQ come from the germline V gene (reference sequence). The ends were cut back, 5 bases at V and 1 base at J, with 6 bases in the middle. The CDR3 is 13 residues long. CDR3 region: CASSPRSGNTIYF. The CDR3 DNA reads TGTGCCAGCAGCCCCCGTTCTGGAAACACCATATATTTT. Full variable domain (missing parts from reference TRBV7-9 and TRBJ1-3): DTGVSQNPRHKITKRGQNVTFRCDPISEHNRLYWYRQTLGQGPEFLTYFQNEAQLEKSRLLSDRFSAERPKGSFSTLEIQRTEQGDSAMYLCASSPRSGNTIYFGEGSWLTVV.

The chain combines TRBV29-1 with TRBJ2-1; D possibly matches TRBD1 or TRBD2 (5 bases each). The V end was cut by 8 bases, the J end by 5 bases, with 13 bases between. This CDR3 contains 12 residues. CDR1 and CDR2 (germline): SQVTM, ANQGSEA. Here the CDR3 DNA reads TGCAGCTCAGGGACGTCGAACAATGAGCAGTTCTTC. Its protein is CSSGTSNNEQFF.

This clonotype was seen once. CDR3 residues: CASLPGHAYEQYF. The CDR3 DNA follows: TGTGCCAGCTTACCGGGACACGCCTACGAGCAGTACTTC. The rearrangement links TRBV2 to TRBJ2-7; TRBD1 might be the D (6 bases). Germline-derived CDR1 and CDR2 are SNHLY and FYNNEI. Trimming cost V 8 bases and J 2 bases, with 13 bases left between them. CDR3 length: 13 amino acids.

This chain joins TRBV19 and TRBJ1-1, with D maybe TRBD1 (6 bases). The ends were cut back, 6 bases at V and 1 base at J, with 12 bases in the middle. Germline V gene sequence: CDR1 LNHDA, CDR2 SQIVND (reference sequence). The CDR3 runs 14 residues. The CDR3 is CASRHRTANTEAFF. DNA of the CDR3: TGTGCCAGTAGACACCGGACAGCGAACACTGAAGCTTTCTTT.

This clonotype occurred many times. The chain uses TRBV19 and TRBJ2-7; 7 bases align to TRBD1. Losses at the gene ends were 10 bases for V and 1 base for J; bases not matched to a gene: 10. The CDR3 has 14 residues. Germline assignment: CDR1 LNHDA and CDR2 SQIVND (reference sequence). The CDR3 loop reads CATSPGQVSYEQYF. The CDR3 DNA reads TGTGCCACCTCTCCCGGACAGGTATCCTACGAGCAGTACTTC.

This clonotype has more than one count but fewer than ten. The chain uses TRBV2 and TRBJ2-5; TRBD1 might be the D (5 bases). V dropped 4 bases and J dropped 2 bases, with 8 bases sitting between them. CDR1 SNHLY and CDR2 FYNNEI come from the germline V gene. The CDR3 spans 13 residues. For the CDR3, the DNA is TGTGCCAGCAGTGTCCGACAGCAAGAGACCCAGTACTTC. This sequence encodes CASSVRQQETQYF.

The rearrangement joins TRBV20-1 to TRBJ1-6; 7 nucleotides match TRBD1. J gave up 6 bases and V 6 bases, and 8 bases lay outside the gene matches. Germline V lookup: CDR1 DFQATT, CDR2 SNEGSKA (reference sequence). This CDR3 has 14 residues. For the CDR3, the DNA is TGCAGTGCGCTGACAGGGTACGGTAATTCACCCCTCCACTTT. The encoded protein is CSALTGYGNSPLHF.

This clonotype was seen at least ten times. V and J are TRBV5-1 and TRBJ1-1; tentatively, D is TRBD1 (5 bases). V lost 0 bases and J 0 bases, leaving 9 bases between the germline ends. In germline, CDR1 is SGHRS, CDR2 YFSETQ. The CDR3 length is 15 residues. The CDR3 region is CASSLALGVNTEAFF. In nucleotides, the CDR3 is TGCGCCAGCAGCTTGGCCTTAGGGGTGAACACTGAAGCTTTCTTT. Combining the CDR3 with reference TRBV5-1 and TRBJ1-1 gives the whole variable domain KAGVTQTPRYLIKTRGQQVTLSCSPISGHRSVSWYQQTPGQGLQFLFEYFSETQRNKGNFPGRFSGRQFSNSRSEMNVSTLELGDSALYLCASSLALGVNTEAFFGQGTRLTVV.

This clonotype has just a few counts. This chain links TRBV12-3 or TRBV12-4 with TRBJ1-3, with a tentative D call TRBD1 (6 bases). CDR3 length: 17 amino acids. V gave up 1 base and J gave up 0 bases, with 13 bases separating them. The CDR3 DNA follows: TGTGCCAGCAGTTTAGTCCCGACAGGAGCCTCTGGAAACACCATATATTTT. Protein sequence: CASSLVPTGASGNTIYF.

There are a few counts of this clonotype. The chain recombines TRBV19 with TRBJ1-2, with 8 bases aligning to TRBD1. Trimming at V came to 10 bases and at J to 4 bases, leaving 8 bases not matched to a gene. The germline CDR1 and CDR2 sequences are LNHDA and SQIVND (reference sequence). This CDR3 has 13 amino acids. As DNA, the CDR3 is TGTGCCACTACGACAGGGGAGGGCTATGGCTACACCTTC. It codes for CATTTGEGYGYTF. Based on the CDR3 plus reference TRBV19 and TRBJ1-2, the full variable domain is DGGITQSPKYLFRKEGQNVTLSCEQNLNHDAMYWYRQDPGQGLRLIYYSQIVNDFQKGDIAEGYSVSREKKESFPLTVTSAQKNPTAFYLCATTTGEGYGYTFGSGTRLTVV.

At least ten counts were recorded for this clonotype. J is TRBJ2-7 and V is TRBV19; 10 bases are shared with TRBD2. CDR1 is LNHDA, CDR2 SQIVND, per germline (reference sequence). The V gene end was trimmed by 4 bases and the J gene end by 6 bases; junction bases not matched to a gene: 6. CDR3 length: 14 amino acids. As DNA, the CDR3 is TGTGCCAGTAGTACCCTAGCGGGAGTTGTCGAGCAGTACTTC. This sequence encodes CASSTLAGVVEQYF.

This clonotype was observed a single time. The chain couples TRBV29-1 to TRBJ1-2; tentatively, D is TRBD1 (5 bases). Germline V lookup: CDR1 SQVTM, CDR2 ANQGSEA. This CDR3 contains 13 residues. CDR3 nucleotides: TGCAGTGCTAGCCCGGGACGGGCCTATGGCTACACCTTC. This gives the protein CSASPGRAYGYTF. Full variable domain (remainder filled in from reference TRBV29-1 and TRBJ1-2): SAVISQKPSRDICQRGTSLTIQCQVDSQVTMMFWYRQQPGQSLTLIATANQGSEATYESGFVIDKFPISRPNLTFSTLTVSNMSPEDSSIYLCSASPGRAYGYTFGSGTRLTVV.

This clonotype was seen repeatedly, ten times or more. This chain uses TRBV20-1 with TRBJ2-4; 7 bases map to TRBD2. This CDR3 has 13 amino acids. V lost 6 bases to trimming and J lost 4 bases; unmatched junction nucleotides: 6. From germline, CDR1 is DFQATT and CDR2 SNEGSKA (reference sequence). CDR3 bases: TGCAGTGCCGTCGAGGGAGGGAAAAACATTCAGTACTTC. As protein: CSAVEGGKNIQYF.

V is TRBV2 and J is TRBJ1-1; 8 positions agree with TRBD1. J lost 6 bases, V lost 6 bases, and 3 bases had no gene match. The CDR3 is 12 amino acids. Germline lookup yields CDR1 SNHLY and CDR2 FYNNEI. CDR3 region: CASRDREAEAFF. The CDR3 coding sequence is TGTGCCAGCAGGGACAGGGAGGCTGAAGCTTTCTTT.

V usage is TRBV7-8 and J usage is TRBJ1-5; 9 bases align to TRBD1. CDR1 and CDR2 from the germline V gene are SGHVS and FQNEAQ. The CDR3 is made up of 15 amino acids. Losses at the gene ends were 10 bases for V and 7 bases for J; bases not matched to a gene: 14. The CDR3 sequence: CATTRDRVPGQPQHF. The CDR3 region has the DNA TGTGCCACCACCCGGGACAGGGTACCGGGGCAGCCCCAGCATTTT.

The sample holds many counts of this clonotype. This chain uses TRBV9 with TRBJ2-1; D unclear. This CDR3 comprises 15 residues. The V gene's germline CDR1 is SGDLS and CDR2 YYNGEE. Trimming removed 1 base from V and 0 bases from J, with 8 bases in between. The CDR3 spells CASSVRSSSYNEQFF. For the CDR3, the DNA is TGTGCCAGCAGCGTACGGTCCAGCTCCTACAATGAGCAGTTCTTC.

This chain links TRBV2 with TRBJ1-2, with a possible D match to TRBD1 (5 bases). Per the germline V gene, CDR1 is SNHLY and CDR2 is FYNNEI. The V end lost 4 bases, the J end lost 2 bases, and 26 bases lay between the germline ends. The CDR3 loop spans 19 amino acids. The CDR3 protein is CASSVLFPGSSGPNYGYTF. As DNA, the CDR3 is TGTGCCAGCAGTGTCCTCTTCCCGGGTTCCTCAGGGCCGAACTATGGCTACACCTTC.

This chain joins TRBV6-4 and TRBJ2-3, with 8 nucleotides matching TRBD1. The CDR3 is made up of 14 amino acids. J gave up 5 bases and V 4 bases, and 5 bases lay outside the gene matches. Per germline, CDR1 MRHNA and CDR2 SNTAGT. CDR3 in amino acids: CASSAGGAEDTQYF. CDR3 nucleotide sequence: TGTGCCAGCAGTGCAGGGGGCGCAGAAGATACGCAGTATTTT.

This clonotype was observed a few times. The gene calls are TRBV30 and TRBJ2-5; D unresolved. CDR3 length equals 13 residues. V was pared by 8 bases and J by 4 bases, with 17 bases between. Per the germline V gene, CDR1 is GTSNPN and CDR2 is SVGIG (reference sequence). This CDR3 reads CAGLTWRGETQYF. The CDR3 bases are TGTGCCGGCCTTACGTGGAGAGGAGAGACCCAGTACTTC.

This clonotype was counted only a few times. The DNA of the CDR3 is TGTGCCTGGAGTGTTTCCGGGACACGGCCCCAAGCTTTCTTT. Translated, it gives CAWSVSGTRPQAFF. The chain is built from TRBV30 and TRBJ1-1, with a tentative D call TRBD1 (6 bases). The germline V and J ends were trimmed by 0 bases and 9 bases, with 17 bases remaining between them. CDR1 is GTSNPN, CDR2 SVGIG, per germline (reference sequence). This CDR3 spans 14 amino acids. Combining the CDR3 with reference TRBV30 and TRBJ1-1 gives the whole variable domain SQTIHQWPATLVQPVGSPLSLECTVEGTSNPNLYWYRQAAGRGLQLLFYSVGIGQISSEVPQNLSASRPQDRQFILSSKKLLLSDSGFYLCAWSVSGTRPQAFFGQGTRLTVV.

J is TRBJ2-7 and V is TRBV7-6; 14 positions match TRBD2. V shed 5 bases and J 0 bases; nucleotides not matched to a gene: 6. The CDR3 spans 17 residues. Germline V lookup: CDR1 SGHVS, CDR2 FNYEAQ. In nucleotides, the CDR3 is TGTGCCAGCAGCCACTCCGGGACTAGCGGGAGCTCCTACGAGCAGTACTTC. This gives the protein CASSHSGTSGSSYEQYF.

This chain's CDR3 is CASSPDSEAFF. DNA of the CDR3: TGTGCCAGCAGCCCGGACAGTGAAGCTTTCTTT. The chain employs TRBV7-2 and TRBJ1-1, with a tentative D call TRBD1 (6 bases). The CDR3 runs to 11 residues. Per the germline V gene, CDR1 is SGHTA and CDR2 is FQGNSA. V was pared by 5 bases and J by 7 bases, with 8 bases between. Combining the CDR3 with reference TRBV7-2 and TRBJ1-1 gives the whole variable domain GAGVSQSPSNKVTEKGKDVELRCDPISGHTALYWYRQSLGQGLEFLIYFQGNSAPDKSGLPSDRFSAERTGGSVSTLTIQRTQQEDSAVYLCASSPDSEAFFGQGTRLTVV.

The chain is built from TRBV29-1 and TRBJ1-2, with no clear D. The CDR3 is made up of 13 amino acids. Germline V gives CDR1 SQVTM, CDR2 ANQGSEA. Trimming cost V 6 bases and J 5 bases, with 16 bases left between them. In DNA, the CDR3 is TGCAGCGTACCCCGGAGTGGGCCTTATGGCTACACCTTC. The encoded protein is CSVPRSGPYGYTF.

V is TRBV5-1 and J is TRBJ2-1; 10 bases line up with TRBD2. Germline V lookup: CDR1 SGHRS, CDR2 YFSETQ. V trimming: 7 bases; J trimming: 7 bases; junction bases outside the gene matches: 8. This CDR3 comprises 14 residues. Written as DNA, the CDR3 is TGCGCCAGCGCCCTGCTAGCGGGAGTTAATGAGCAGTTCTTC. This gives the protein CASALLAGVNEQFF.

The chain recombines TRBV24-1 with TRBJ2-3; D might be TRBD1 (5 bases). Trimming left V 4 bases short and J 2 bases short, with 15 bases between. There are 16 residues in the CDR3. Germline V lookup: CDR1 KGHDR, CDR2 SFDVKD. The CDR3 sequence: CATSESQGDATDTQYF. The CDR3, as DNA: TGTGCCACCAGTGAATCCCAGGGCGATGCCACAGATACGCAGTATTTT.